This T cell receptor beta chain was recorded in a study of T cells in Graves' hyperthyroidism and ophthalmopathy. At the level of the study: The initial diagnosis was the point when peripheral blood was collected, ahead of any treatment. Overall study results and limits: Within blood appeared most thyroid clonotypes that had expanded above 0.001.

TCR beta CDR3 region amplification was performed from RNA transcripts. Initially, a first-round RT-PCR of the TCR CDR3 employed the HTBI primer set. TCRdb analysed the multiplex PCR reads with MiXCR anew, one entry per CDR3 protein. The top ten hold approximately 30% of the sample, which has about 400,000 distinct CDR3 sequences, about 15% seen once. The CDR3 loop spans 13 amino acids. Germline V gives CDR1 SGHNT, CDR2 YYREEE (reference sequence). With 0 bases removed from V and 7 bases from J, the gap between germline ends came to 11 bases. Details on this clonotype: The antigen is unknown.

The hyperthyroidism was newly diagnosed and had lasted under 2 months; the patients were aged 18 to 65. Patients having uncontrolled infection, another autoimmune disease, pregnancy or lactation were not included. This clonotype originated in a woman aged 25-40 years with Graves' hyperthyroidism. The genes are TRBV5-4 and TRBJ2-7; D may be TRBD1 (6 bases). Material for sequencing was blood. The CDR3 DNA follows: TGTGCCAGCAGCTTGGATCTTCAGGGGGAGCAGTACTTC. Its protein is CASSLDLQGEQYF.